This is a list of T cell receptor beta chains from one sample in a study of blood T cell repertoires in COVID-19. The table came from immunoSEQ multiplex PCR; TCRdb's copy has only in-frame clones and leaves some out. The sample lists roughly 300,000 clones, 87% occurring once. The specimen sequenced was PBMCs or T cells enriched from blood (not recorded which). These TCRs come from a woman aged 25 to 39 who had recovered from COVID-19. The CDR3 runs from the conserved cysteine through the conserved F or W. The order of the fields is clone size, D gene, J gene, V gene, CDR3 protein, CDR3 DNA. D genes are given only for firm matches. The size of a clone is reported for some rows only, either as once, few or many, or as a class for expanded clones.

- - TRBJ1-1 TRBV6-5 CASTQGTEAFF TGTGCCAGCACCCAGGGAACTGAAGCTTTCTTT
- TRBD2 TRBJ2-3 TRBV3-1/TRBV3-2 CASSPVPAGGTDTQYF TGTGCCAGCAGCCCCGTACCAGCGGGGGGCACAGATACGCAGTATTTT
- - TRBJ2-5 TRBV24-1 CATSDSDRVTQETQYF TGTGCCACCAGTGATTCCGACCGGGTTACCCAAGAGACCCAGTACTTC
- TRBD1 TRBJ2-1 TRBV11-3 CASSLEGQGARNEQFF TGTGCCAGCAGCTTAGAAGGCCAGGGGGCTCGCAATGAGCAGTTCTTC
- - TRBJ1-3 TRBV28 CASSIGWSSGNTIYF TGTGCCAGCAGTATTGGCTGGAGCTCTGGAAACACCATATATTTT
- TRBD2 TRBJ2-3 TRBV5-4 CASNPRGGAIDTQYF TGTGCCAGCAACCCCCGCGGGGGGGCGATAGATACGCAGTATTTT
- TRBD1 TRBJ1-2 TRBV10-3 CAITTTGDYGYTF TGTGCCATCACCACTACAGGGGACTATGGCTACACCTTC
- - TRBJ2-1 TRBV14 CASSQWRDYNEQFF TGTGCCAGCAGCCAATGGAGGGACTACAATGAGCAGTTCTTC
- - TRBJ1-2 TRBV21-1 CATDSYGYTF TGTGCCACCGACAGCTATGGCTACACCTTC
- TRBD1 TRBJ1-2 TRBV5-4 CASSSGTADYTF TGTGCCAGCAGTTCCGGGACAGCGGACTACACCTTC
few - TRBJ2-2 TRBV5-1 CASSRQERGELFF TGCGCCAGCAGCAGACAGGAACGGGGGGAGCTGTTTTTT
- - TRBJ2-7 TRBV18 CASSDRGDSSYEQYF TGTGCCAGCTCAGACAGAGGTGATAGCTCCTACGAGCAGTACTTC
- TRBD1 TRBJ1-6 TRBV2 CASSGQGVNSPLHF TGTGCCAGCAGTGGACAGGGCGTTAATTCACCCCTCCACTTT
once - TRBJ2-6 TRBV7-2 CASSLMGTAGANVLTF TGTGCCAGCAGCTTAATGGGCACGGCAGGGGCCAACGTCCTGACTTTC
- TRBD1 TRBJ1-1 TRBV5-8 CASSLGDRATEAFF TGTGCCAGCAGCTTGGGGGACAGGGCCACTGAAGCTTTCTTT
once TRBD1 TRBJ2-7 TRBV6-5 CASRKRQGMTYEQYF TGTGCCAGCAGAAAACGACAGGGAATGACCTACGAGCAGTACTTC
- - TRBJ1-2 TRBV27 CASSASDRNYGYTF TGTGCCAGCAGTGCCTCGGACAGAAACTATGGCTACACCTTC
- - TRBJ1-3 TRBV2 CASSGVNRARNTIYF TGTGCCAGCAGTGGGGTCAACAGGGCCCGAAACACCATATATTTT
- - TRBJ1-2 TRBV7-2 CASSLALAGTHLLNYGYTF TGTGCCAGCAGCTTAGCGTTGGCGGGAACCCACCTCTTGAACTATGGCTACACCTTC
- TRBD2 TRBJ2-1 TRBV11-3 CASSLDWGTSGSRSYNEQFF TGTGCCAGCAGCTTAGATTGGGGCACTAGCGGGTCCCGCTCCTACAATGAGCAGTTCTTC
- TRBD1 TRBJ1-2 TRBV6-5 CASSSQGEHYGYTF TGTGCCAGCAGTAGTCAGGGGGAACACTATGGCTACACCTTC
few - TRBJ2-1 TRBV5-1 CASSLMGPDNEQFF TGCGCCAGCAGCTTGATGGGCCCCGACAATGAGCAGTTCTTC
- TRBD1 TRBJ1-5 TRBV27 CASSSGQGERGQPQHF TGTGCCAGCAGTTCAGGACAGGGGGAAAGGGGGCAGCCCCAGCATTTT
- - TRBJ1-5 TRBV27 CASSLEGGSIQPQHF TGTGCCAGCAGTTTAGAGGGAGGAAGTATTCAGCCCCAGCATTTT
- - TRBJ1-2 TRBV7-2 CASSLEGTYGYTF TGTGCCAGCAGCTTGGAAGGGACATATGGCTACACCTTC
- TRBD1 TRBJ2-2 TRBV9 CASSPQDRADGELFF TGTGCCAGCAGCCCCCAAGACAGGGCGGACGGGGAGCTGTTTTTT
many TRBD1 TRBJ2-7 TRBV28 CASSTTYGTGVDNEQYF TGTGCCAGCAGTACCACGTATGGGACAGGGGTCGATAACGAGCAGTACTTC
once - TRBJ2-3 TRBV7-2 CASSLQVDTDTQYF TGTGCCAGCAGCTTACAGGTTGACACAGATACGCAGTATTTT
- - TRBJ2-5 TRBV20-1 CSVEREETQYF TGCAGTGTAGAGCGGGAAGAGACCCAGTACTTC
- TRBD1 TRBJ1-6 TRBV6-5 CASTKGGTGWSPLHF TGTGCCAGCACCAAAGGGGGGACAGGGTGGTCACCCCTCCACTTT
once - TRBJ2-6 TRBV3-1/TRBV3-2 CASSLAADSSGANVLTF TGTGCCAGCAGCCTTGCCGCGGATAGCTCTGGGGCCAACGTCCTGACTTTC
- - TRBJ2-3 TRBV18 CASSQRGYTDTQYF TGTGCCAGCTCCCAGAGGGGGTACACAGATACGCAGTATTTT
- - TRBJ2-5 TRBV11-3 CASSPGLGGPTQYF TGTGCCAGCAGCCCTGGACTGGGAGGACCGACCCAGTACTTC
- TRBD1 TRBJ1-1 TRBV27 CASSWGQGSVSEAFF TGTGCCAGCAGTTGGGGACAGGGAAGTGTCTCTGAAGCTTTCTTT
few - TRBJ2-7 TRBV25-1 CASSTRAETYEQYF TGTGCCAGCAGCACGAGGGCAGAGACATACGAGCAGTACTTC
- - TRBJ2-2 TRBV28 CASSFDSQPGELFF TGTGCCAGCAGTTTCGATAGCCAGCCCGGGGAGCTGTTTTTT
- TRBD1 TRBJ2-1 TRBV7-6 CASSLWDRGKGSYNEQFF TGTGCCAGCAGCTTATGGGACAGGGGAAAAGGCTCCTACAATGAGCAGTTCTTC
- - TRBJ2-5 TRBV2 CASSDSETQYF TGTGCCAGCAGTGATTCGGAGACCCAGTACTTC
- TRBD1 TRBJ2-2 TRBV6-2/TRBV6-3 CASSYTLGQGTAGELFF TGTGCCAGCAGTTATACCCTAGGACAGGGAACCGCCGGGGAGCTGTTTTTT
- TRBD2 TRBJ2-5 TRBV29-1 CSGQGTSGETQYF TGCAGCGGACAGGGGACTAGCGGGGAGACCCAGTACTTC
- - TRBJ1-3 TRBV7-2 CASSKPQGSGNTIYF TGTGCCAGCAGCAAGCCCCAGGGATCTGGAAACACCATATATTTT
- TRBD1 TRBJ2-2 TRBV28 CASRLGGQGAAGELFF TGTGCCAGCAGACTAGGTGGACAGGGGGCGGCCGGGGAGCTGTTTTTT
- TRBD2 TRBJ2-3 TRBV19 CASSIVTSGRDTQYF TGTGCCAGTAGTATCGTGACTAGCGGGCGAGATACGCAGTATTTT
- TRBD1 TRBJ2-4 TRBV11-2 CASSLEGTGVVKNIQYF TGTGCCAGCAGCTTAGAGGGGACAGGGGTAGTCAAAAACATTCAGTACTTC
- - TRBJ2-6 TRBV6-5 CASKRPSGANVLTF TGTGCCAGCAAGCGGCCGTCTGGGGCCAACGTCCTGACTTTC
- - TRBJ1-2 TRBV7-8 CASSLSRSSSNYGYTF TGTGCCAGCAGCTTATCGCGTTCGTCTTCCAACTATGGCTACACCTTC
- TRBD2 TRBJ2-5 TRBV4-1 CASSQDFAGLVGTQYF TGCGCCAGCAGCCAAGATTTTGCGGGACTAGTGGGGACCCAGTACTTC